This T cell receptor (beta chain) was recorded in a study of T cell responses to AZD1222 COVID-19 vaccine. Study results and caveats: As reported, nearly half of all spike-specific TCRs target variant regions that are unmutated.

Trimming removed 5 bases at V and 7 bases at J, with 18 bases between. Germline V gene data show CDR1 as SGHNT and CDR2 as YENEEA. The CDR3 contains 14 residues. TCRdb keeps only in-frame clones here, not all; method: immunoSEQ multiplex PCR. In the table there are some 110,000 clones, less than 90% of which are singletons. For this clone: Its antigen is undetermined.

The chain is built from TRBV11-3 and TRBJ2-7; no clear D gene. This sequence originates from an adult in good health. This material consisted of peripheral blood, taken on day 0 of AZD1222 vaccination. CDR3 sequence reads: CASSRWTLAREQYF. The CDR3 region has the DNA TGTGCCAGCAGCCGCTGGACCCTTGCGAGGGAGCAGTACTTC.